The 18 T cell receptor beta chains below come from one sample, sequenced in a study of CD8 T cells in ankylosing spondylitis. TCRdb re-derived calls from the 5' RACE reads in MiXCR, one entry per CDR3 protein. This sample has over 150,000 distinct CDR3 sequences, with 9.5% to 15% found just once. Source material: blood, either unsorted or a sorted T cell fraction (not recorded which). The receptor set was obtained from a male donor with ankylosing spondylitis or in good health (not recorded which).

J is TRBJ1-2 and V is TRBV6-5, with 7 bases aligning to TRBD1. This CDR3 contains 12 residues. Germline-derived CDR1 and CDR2 are MNHEY and SVGAGI. V lost 11 bases to trimming and J lost 4 bases; unmatched junction nucleotides: 7. CDR3 sequence reads: CAARGTSYGYTF. The CDR3 coding sequence is TGTGCCGCCAGGGGGACTAGCTATGGCTACACCTTC.

This clonotype was detected only a few times. This chain connects TRBV9 to TRBJ1-1, with D maybe TRBD1 (5 bases). V lost 4 bases to trimming and J lost 1 base, with 14 bases between them. The CDR3 is 15 amino acids. Germline V gene data show CDR1 as SGDLS and CDR2 as YYNGEE. This CDR3 is CASSPWDGTNTEAFF. The CDR3 nucleotides read TGTGCCAGCAGCCCTTGGGACGGAACGAACACTGAAGCTTTCTTT.

This clonotype was recorded a few times. The V call is TRBV30, the J call TRBJ2-5, with 7 bases identical to TRBD2. Unmatched junction bases numbered 11, after V lost 4 bases and J lost 6 bases. From germline, CDR1 is GTSNPN and CDR2 SVGIG (reference sequence). The CDR3 length is 14 residues. In DNA, the CDR3 is TGTGCCTGGACCGCGCGGGGGTTCCCCCAGACCCAGTACTTC. The encoded protein is CAWTARGFPQTQYF.

V usage is TRBV27 and J usage is TRBJ2-1; 14 bases agree with TRBD2. CDR1 MNHEY and CDR2 SMNVEV come from the germline V gene (reference sequence). V shed 5 bases, J shed 4 bases, and the junction held 7 bases outside the gene matches. The CDR3 is 17 residues long. CDR3: CASSPLGTSGGYNEQFF. CDR3 DNA: TGTGCCAGCAGTCCCTTGGGGACTAGCGGGGGTTACAATGAGCAGTTCTTC.

The chain recombines TRBV2 with TRBJ2-1, with TRBD2 matching over 10 bases. With 5 bases clipped from V and 4 bases from J, the junction kept 8 bases outside the gene matches. Per germline, CDR1 SNHLY and CDR2 FYNNEI. The CDR3 is 16 amino acids. This CDR3 reads CASSTPLAGTYNEQFF. Written as DNA, the CDR3 is TGTGCCAGCAGTACCCCACTAGCGGGAACTTACAATGAGCAGTTCTTC.

Ten or more counts support this clonotype. The CDR3 sequence: CSGSGGLSYNEQFF. CDR3 coding DNA: TGCAGCGGTTCCGGGGGCCTCTCCTACAATGAGCAGTTCTTC. This chain uses TRBV29-1 with TRBJ2-1; tentatively, D is TRBD1 or TRBD2 (6 bases each). The V gene's germline CDR1 is SQVTM and CDR2 ANQGSEA. The CDR3 consists of 14 residues. Trimming took off 7 bases at V and 0 bases at J, with 13 bases between the two ends.

This clonotype has more than one count but fewer than ten. The rearrangement joins TRBV4-1 to TRBJ1-1; D remains ambiguous. Germline values: CDR1 MGHRA, CDR2 YSYEKL. The V gene lost 3 bases and the J gene lost 9 bases, with 20 bases spanning the gap. This CDR3 has 15 amino acids. The CDR3 protein is CASSHPPGPPGKAFF. CDR3 bases: TGCGCCAGCAGCCATCCCCCCGGACCCCCCGGCAAAGCTTTCTTT.

This clonotype was seen repeatedly, ten times or more. V is TRBV3-1 and J is TRBJ2-5; D possibly uses TRBD1 or TRBD2 (5 bases each). The CDR3 totals 17 residues. Trimming stripped 4 bases from V and 5 bases from J, with 23 bases between. Germline V gene lookup returns CDR1 LGHDT and CDR2 YNNKEL (reference sequence). The DNA of the CDR3 is TGTGCCAGCAGCCCAGGGATCTCTGAGAGGACTTTGGAGACCCAGTACTTC. The encoded protein is CASSPGISERTLETQYF.

This clonotype was seen at least ten times. The chain employs TRBV12-3 or TRBV12-4 and TRBJ2-7; the D is unclear. CDR3 length: 14 residues. V was pared by 2 bases and J by 4 bases, with 12 bases between. CDR3 sequence (DNA): TGTGCCAGCAGTTTAAGTGTCACGCCTTACGAGCAGTACTTC. The encoded protein is CASSLSVTPYEQYF.

The chain carries TRBV5-6 and TRBJ2-3; D gene uncertain. V lost 2 bases and J 5 bases, leaving 12 bases between the germline ends. CDR1 and CDR2 from the germline V gene are SGHDT and YYEEEE. The CDR3 runs to 14 residues. CDR3 sequence (DNA): TGTGCCAGCAGCTTTTCGGCAGGTGGAGATACGCAGTATTTT. As protein: CASSFSAGGDTQYF.

This clonotype turned up a few times. DNA for the CDR3: TGCAGTGCTAGATACCCCCCGGCAGATTACGAGCAGTACTTC. Translating it yields CSARYPPADYEQYF. The V gene is TRBV20-1, the J gene TRBJ2-7, with D hard to call. There are 14 residues in the CDR3. Germline V gives CDR1 DFQATT, CDR2 SNEGSKA (reference sequence). Trimming left V 2 bases short and J 4 bases short, with 15 bases between.

This chain uses TRBV12-1 with TRBJ1-1; the table gives TRBD1 as D, unverified against the DNA. TRBV12-1 is shown as a pseudogene. This CDR3 has 16 residues. The CDR3 is CASSFAHPGRNTEAFF. CDR3 coding DNA: TGTGCCAGCAGCTTTGCGCATCCAGGGAGAAACACTGAAGCTTTCTTT.

This clonotype turned up a few times. The rearrangement joins TRBV12-3 or TRBV12-4 to TRBJ1-1; 8 bases line up with TRBD1. The CDR3 consists of 14 residues. J gave up 7 bases and V 7 bases, and 11 bases lay outside the gene matches. CDR3 region: CASTSDPQGGEAFF. CDR3 in DNA: TGTGCCAGCACTTCGGACCCACAGGGGGGTGAAGCTTTCTTT.

The chain joins TRBV5-1 to TRBJ2-5; no firm D call. CDR1 is SGHRS and CDR2 is YFSETQ in the germline V gene. Trimming pared 2 bases from V and 2 bases from J, leaving 13 bases between. The CDR3 covers 15 residues. CDR3 DNA sequence: TGCGCCAGCAGCTTAGAAGAGGACCTACAAGAGACCCAGTACTTC. It encodes CASSLEEDLQETQYF.

This clonotype was seen a few times. The rearrangement uses TRBV27 and TRBJ1-5; 9 positions match TRBD1. V lost 5 bases, J lost 9 bases, and 8 bases stayed unmatched. CDR1 MNHEY and CDR2 SMNVEV come from the germline V gene (reference sequence). The CDR3 is 14 amino acids. CDR3 sequence (DNA): TGTGCCAGCAGTCCGGGACAGGGCGTGGGGCCCCAGCATTTT. Protein sequence: CASSPGQGVGPQHF.

J is TRBJ1-2 and V is TRBV30; D might be TRBD1 (5 bases). Germline V lookup: CDR1 GTSNPN, CDR2 SVGIG (reference sequence). The CDR3 is 11 residues long. V lost 4 bases to trimming and J lost 6 bases, with 9 bases between them. The CDR3 DNA follows: TGTGCCTGGATGGGACTGGATGGCTACACCTTC. This encodes CAWMGLDGYTF. The complete variable domain, with remaining parts taken from reference TRBV30 and TRBJ1-2, reads SQTIHQWPATLVQPVGSPLSLECTVEGTSNPNLYWYRQAAGRGLQLLFYSVGIGQISSEVPQNLSASRPQDRQFILSSKKLLLSDSGFYLCAWMGLDGYTFGSGTRLTVV.

This clonotype showed up many times. The chain has TRBV29-1 and TRBJ2-7; TRBD1 matches 7 bases. The CDR3 spans 14 residues. CDR1 and CDR2 (germline): SQVTM, ANQGSEA. J gave up 3 bases and V 4 bases, and 9 bases lay outside the gene matches. The CDR3 sequence is CSVVLDRVHYEQYF. The CDR3 nucleotides read TGCAGCGTTGTCCTTGACAGGGTGCACTACGAGCAGTACTTC.

The chain couples TRBV2 to TRBJ2-5; TRBD2 matches 8 bases. V shed 4 bases and J 3 bases; nucleotides not matched to a gene: 13. This CDR3 is 17 amino acids long. Germline V gives CDR1 SNHLY, CDR2 FYNNEI. In nucleotides, the CDR3 is TGTGCCAGCAGTGTCGTGACTAGCGACTTCGGGGAAGAGACCCAGTACTTC. Protein sequence: CASSVVTSDFGEETQYF.